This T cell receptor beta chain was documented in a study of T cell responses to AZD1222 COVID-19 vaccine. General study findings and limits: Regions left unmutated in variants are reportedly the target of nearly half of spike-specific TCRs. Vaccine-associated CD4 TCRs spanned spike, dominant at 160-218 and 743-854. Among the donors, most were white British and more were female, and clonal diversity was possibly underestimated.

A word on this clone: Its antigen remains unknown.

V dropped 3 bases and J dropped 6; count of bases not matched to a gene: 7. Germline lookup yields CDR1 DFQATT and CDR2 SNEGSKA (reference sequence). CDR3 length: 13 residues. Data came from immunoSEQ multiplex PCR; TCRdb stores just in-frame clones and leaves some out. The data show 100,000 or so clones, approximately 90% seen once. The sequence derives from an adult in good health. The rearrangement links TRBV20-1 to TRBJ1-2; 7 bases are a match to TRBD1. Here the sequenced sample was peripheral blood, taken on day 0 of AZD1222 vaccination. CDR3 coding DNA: TGCAGTGCTAGTCACCGGGACAGCCATGGCTACACCTTC. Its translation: CSASHRDSHGYTF.